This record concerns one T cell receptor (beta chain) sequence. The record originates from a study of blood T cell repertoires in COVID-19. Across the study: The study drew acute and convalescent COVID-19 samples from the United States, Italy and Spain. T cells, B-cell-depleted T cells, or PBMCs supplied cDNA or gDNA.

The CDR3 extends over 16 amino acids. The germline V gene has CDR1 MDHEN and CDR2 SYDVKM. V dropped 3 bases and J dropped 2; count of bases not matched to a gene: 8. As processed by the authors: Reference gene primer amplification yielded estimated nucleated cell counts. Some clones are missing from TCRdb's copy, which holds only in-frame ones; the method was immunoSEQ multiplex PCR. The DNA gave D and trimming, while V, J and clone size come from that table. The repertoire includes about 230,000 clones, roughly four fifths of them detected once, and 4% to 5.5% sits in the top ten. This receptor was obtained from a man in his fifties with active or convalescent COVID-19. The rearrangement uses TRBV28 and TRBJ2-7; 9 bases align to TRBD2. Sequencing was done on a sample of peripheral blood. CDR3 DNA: TGTGCCAGCAGTTTCCACCTAGCGGGGTTAACCTACGAGCAGTACTTC. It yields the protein CASSFHLAGLTYEQYF.